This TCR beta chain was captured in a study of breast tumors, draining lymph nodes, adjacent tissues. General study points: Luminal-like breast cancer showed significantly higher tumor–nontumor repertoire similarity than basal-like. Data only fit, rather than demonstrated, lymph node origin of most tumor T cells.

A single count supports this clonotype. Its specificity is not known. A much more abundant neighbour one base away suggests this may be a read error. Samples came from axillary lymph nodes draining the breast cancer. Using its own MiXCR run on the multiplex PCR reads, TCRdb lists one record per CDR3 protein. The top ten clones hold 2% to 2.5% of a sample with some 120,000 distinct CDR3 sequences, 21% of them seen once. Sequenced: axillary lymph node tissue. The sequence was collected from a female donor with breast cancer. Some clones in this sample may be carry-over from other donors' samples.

CDR3 amino acids: CASSTAPSAGRELFF. The CDR3 DNA follows: TGTGCCAGCAGCACCGCCCCTTCGGCCGGGAGGGAGCTGTTTTTT. The chain carries TRBV7-2 and TRBJ2-2; a weak D match, TRBD2 (5 bases). Germline V gene data show CDR1 as SGHTA and CDR2 as FQGNSA. CDR3 length: 15 residues. Between the trimmed V and J ends, which lost 5 bases and 9 bases, there was a span of 19 bases. Combining the CDR3 with reference TRBV7-2 and TRBJ2-2 gives the whole variable domain GAGVSQSPSNKVTEKGKDVELRCDPISGHTALYWYRQSLGQGLEFLIYFQGNSAPDKSGLPSDRFSAERTGGSVSTLTIQRTQQEDSAVYLCASSTAPSAGRELFFGEGSRLTVL.